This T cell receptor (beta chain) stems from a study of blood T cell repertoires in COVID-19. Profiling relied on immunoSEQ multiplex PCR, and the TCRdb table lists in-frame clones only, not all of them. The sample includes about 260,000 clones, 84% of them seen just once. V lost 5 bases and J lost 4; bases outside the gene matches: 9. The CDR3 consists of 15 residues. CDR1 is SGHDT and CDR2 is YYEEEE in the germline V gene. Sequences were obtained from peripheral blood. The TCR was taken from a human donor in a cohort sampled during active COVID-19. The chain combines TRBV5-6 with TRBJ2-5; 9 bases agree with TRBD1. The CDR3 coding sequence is TGTGCCAGCAGTCCGTCTACAGGGGGCAGAGAGACCCAGTACTTC. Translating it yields CASSPSTGGRETQYF.